A selection of T cell receptor beta chains follows, all from one sample in a study of cytomegalovirus exposure and HLA in healthy donors. Sequencing used immunoSEQ multiplex PCR; TCRdb keeps in-frame clones, though not all of them. The sample lists roughly 150,000 clones; about nine tenths were seen once. Sequenced material: PBMCs. The receptors here all came from a woman aged 30 to 39 in good health and CMV-seronegative. Each CDR3 is given with its conserved first and last residue. Each record gives: clone size, D gene, J gene, V gene, CDR3 protein, CDR3 DNA. D genes are given only for firm matches. Clone size, where shown, is once, few, many, or a class for clones that have expanded.

clone size: -; D gene: TRBD1; J gene: TRBJ1-5; V gene: TRBV6-1; CDR3 protein: CASSGTGLMPQHF; CDR3 DNA: TGTGCCAGCAGTGGGACAGGGTTGATGCCCCAGCATTTT
clone size: -; D gene: TRBD1; J gene: TRBJ2-7; V gene: TRBV7-9; CDR3 protein: CASSGTGPHYEQYF; CDR3 DNA: TGTGCCAGCAGCGGGACAGGCCCCCACTACGAGCAGTACTTC
clone size: -; D gene: TRBD1; J gene: TRBJ1-2; V gene: TRBV11-2; CDR3 protein: CASSLGPGGKYYGYTF; CDR3 DNA: TGTGCCAGCAGCTTAGGACCAGGGGGGAAATACTATGGCTACACCTTC
clone size: -; D gene: -; J gene: TRBJ1-5; V gene: TRBV7-2; CDR3 protein: CASGSYSNQPQHF; CDR3 DNA: TGTGCATCAGGGTCCTATAGCAATCAGCCCCAGCATTTT
clone size: -; D gene: TRBD2; J gene: TRBJ2-7; V gene: TRBV2; CDR3 protein: CAGGRLAGGYEQYF; CDR3 DNA: TGTGCCGGGGGACGACTAGCGGGAGGGTACGAGCAGTACTTC
clone size: once; D gene: TRBD2; J gene: TRBJ2-5; V gene: TRBV7-2; CDR3 protein: CASSLTSGGAETQYF; CDR3 DNA: TGTGCCAGCAGCTTAACTAGCGGGGGGGCAGAGACCCAGTACTTC
clone size: -; D gene: -; J gene: TRBJ2-7; V gene: TRBV5-1; CDR3 protein: CASSPQNSDYEQYF; CDR3 DNA: TGCGCCAGCAGCCCCCAGAACTCGGACTACGAGCAGTACTTC
clone size: -; D gene: -; J gene: TRBJ1-1; V gene: TRBV7-6; CDR3 protein: CASSLAVGHWLF; CDR3 DNA: TGTGCCAGCAGCTTAGCGGTGGGTCATTGGCTCTTT
clone size: -; D gene: -; J gene: TRBJ2-5; V gene: TRBV9; CDR3 protein: CASSVGGGGKETQYF; CDR3 DNA: TGTGCCAGCAGCGTAGGGGGAGGGGGAAAAGAGACCCAGTACTTC
clone size: -; D gene: -; J gene: TRBJ1-5; V gene: TRBV4-1; CDR3 protein: CASSQGSQPQHF; CDR3 DNA: TGCGCCAGCAGCCAGGGAAGTCAGCCCCAGCATTTT
clone size: -; D gene: -; J gene: TRBJ1-2; V gene: TRBV29-1; CDR3 protein: CSVEVYRDGYTF; CDR3 DNA: TGCAGCGTTGAAGTTTACAGGGACGGCTACACCTTC
clone size: -; D gene: -; J gene: TRBJ1-5; V gene: TRBV6-6; CDR3 protein: CASSYDGGRNQPQHF; CDR3 DNA: TGTGCCAGCAGTTACGATGGGGGTAGGAATCAGCCCCAGCATTTT
clone size: -; D gene: -; J gene: TRBJ2-2; V gene: TRBV6-6; CDR3 protein: CASSYHKTGELFF; CDR3 DNA: TGTGCCAGCAGTTACCACAAGACCGGGGAGCTGTTTTTT
clone size: once; D gene: -; J gene: TRBJ1-5; V gene: TRBV9; CDR3 protein: CASSEPEPQHF; CDR3 DNA: TGTGCCAGCAGCGAGCCGGAGCCCCAGCATTTT
clone size: -; D gene: -; J gene: TRBJ2-3; V gene: TRBV5-1; CDR3 protein: CASSPQGTDTQYF; CDR3 DNA: TGCGCCAGCAGCCCCCAGGGCACAGATACGCAGTATTTT
clone size: -; D gene: TRBD1; J gene: TRBJ2-5; V gene: TRBV9; CDR3 protein: CASSLWDRGRGETQYF; CDR3 DNA: TGTGCCAGCAGCCTTTGGGACAGGGGGCGCGGAGAGACCCAGTACTTC
clone size: -; D gene: TRBD1; J gene: TRBJ1-6; V gene: TRBV6-1; CDR3 protein: CASSVIRGRDSPLHF; CDR3 DNA: TGTGCCAGCAGTGTAATCAGGGGGCGGGATTCACCCCTCCACTTT
clone size: -; D gene: -; J gene: TRBJ2-7; V gene: TRBV27; CDR3 protein: CASSFKGAYEQYF; CDR3 DNA: TGTGCCAGCAGTTTCAAGGGGGCCTACGAGCAGTACTTC
clone size: -; D gene: TRBD1; J gene: TRBJ2-1; V gene: TRBV5-1; CDR3 protein: CASSWGQGMNEQFF; CDR3 DNA: TGCGCCAGCAGCTGGGGACAGGGTATGAATGAGCAGTTCTTC
clone size: -; D gene: -; J gene: TRBJ2-5; V gene: TRBV29-1; CDR3 protein: CSVELVGETQYF; CDR3 DNA: TGCAGCGTTGAACTCGTCGGGGAGACCCAGTACTTC
clone size: -; D gene: -; J gene: TRBJ2-5; V gene: TRBV28; CDR3 protein: CASSFQETQYF; CDR3 DNA: TGTGCCAGCAGTTTCCAAGAGACCCAGTACTTC
clone size: -; D gene: -; J gene: TRBJ2-5; V gene: TRBV5-1; CDR3 protein: CASSLGVLGSTRETQYF; CDR3 DNA: TGCGCCAGCAGCTTGGGTGTTCTAGGGAGTACAAGAGAGACCCAGTACTTC
clone size: -; D gene: TRBD1; J gene: TRBJ2-2; V gene: TRBV11-3; CDR3 protein: CASSLSQGETGELFF; CDR3 DNA: TGTGCCAGCAGCCTTAGTCAGGGGGAGACCGGGGAGCTGTTTTTT
clone size: -; D gene: -; J gene: TRBJ2-1; V gene: TRBV25-1; CDR3 protein: CASSVKPGEAYNEQFF; CDR3 DNA: TGTGCCAGCAGTGTAAAGCCTGGGGAGGCCTACAATGAGCAGTTCTTC
clone size: -; D gene: -; J gene: TRBJ2-7; V gene: TRBV28; CDR3 protein: CASSSRPGAREQYF; CDR3 DNA: TGTGCCAGCAGTTCCCGACCGGGGGCGAGGGAGCAGTACTTC
clone size: -; D gene: TRBD2; J gene: TRBJ2-1; V gene: TRBV28; CDR3 protein: CASSTATSGSRNEQFF; CDR3 DNA: TGTGCCAGCAGTACCGCGACTAGCGGGAGCAGGAATGAGCAGTTCTTC
clone size: -; D gene: TRBD2; J gene: TRBJ2-3; V gene: TRBV6-4; CDR3 protein: CASSEGTSPTDTQYF; CDR3 DNA: TGTGCCAGCAGTGAAGGGACTAGCCCCACAGATACGCAGTATTTT
clone size: -; D gene: TRBD2; J gene: TRBJ2-3; V gene: TRBV6-1; CDR3 protein: CASSDRTSGSTDTQYF; CDR3 DNA: TGTGCCAGCAGTGACCGAACTAGCGGGAGCACAGATACGCAGTATTTT
clone size: -; D gene: -; J gene: TRBJ1-1; V gene: TRBV4-2; CDR3 protein: CASSQASQNRATEAFF; CDR3 DNA: TGTGCCAGCAGCCAGGCCAGCCAAAACAGGGCCACTGAAGCTTTCTTT
clone size: -; D gene: -; J gene: TRBJ2-5; V gene: TRBV5-6; CDR3 protein: CASSLVGETQYF; CDR3 DNA: TGTGCCAGCAGCTTGGTCGGGGAGACCCAGTACTTC
clone size: -; D gene: TRBD1; J gene: TRBJ1-1; V gene: TRBV6-5; CDR3 protein: CASFHRGNTEAFF; CDR3 DNA: TGTGCCAGCTTTCACAGGGGTAACACTGAAGCTTTCTTT
clone size: -; D gene: -; J gene: TRBJ1-1; V gene: TRBV20-1; CDR3 protein: CSAREKVEAFF; CDR3 DNA: TGCAGTGCTAGAGAAAAGGTTGAAGCTTTCTTT
clone size: -; D gene: -; J gene: TRBJ2-7; V gene: TRBV5-1; CDR3 protein: CASSLTPGYEQYF; CDR3 DNA: TGCGCCAGCAGCTTGACCCCGGGGTACGAGCAGTACTTC
clone size: -; D gene: TRBD2; J gene: TRBJ2-3; V gene: TRBV10-3; CDR3 protein: CAIGSGSTDTQYF; CDR3 DNA: TGTGCCATCGGTAGCGGGAGCACAGATACGCAGTATTTT
clone size: -; D gene: -; J gene: TRBJ1-2; V gene: TRBV6-4; CDR3 protein: CASSDSTGGVHVGYTF; CDR3 DNA: TGTGCCAGCAGTGACTCGACGGGGGGCGTCCACGTTGGCTACACCTTC
clone size: -; D gene: TRBD2; J gene: TRBJ2-7; V gene: TRBV4-1; CDR3 protein: CASSQDTGGALEQYF; CDR3 DNA: TGCGCCAGCAGCCAAGATACGGGGGGGGCCCTCGAGCAGTACTTC
clone size: -; D gene: TRBD1; J gene: TRBJ2-3; V gene: TRBV6-4; CDR3 protein: CASSDSQGASTDTQYF; CDR3 DNA: TGTGCCAGCAGTGACTCCCAGGGGGCAAGCACAGATACGCAGTATTTT
clone size: -; D gene: TRBD1; J gene: TRBJ2-7; V gene: TRBV27; CDR3 protein: CASSLGQGAYEQYF; CDR3 DNA: TGTGCCAGCAGTTTAGGCCAGGGGGCCTACGAGCAGTACTTC
clone size: -; D gene: -; J gene: TRBJ2-1; V gene: TRBV4-1; CDR3 protein: CASSQLGTGYNEQFF; CDR3 DNA: TGCGCCAGCAGCCAACTGGGTACAGGTTACAATGAGCAGTTCTTC
clone size: -; D gene: -; J gene: TRBJ2-2; V gene: TRBV18; CDR3 protein: CASSLRLEVTGELFF; CDR3 DNA: TGTGCCAGCTCACTTAGACTAGAGGTGACCGGGGAGCTGTTTTTT
clone size: -; D gene: -; J gene: TRBJ2-7; V gene: TRBV15; CDR3 protein: CATSSDDRAYEQYF; CDR3 DNA: TGTGCCACCAGCAGTGATGACAGAGCCTACGAGCAGTACTTC
clone size: -; D gene: -; J gene: TRBJ1-5; V gene: TRBV28; CDR3 protein: CASRLGSQGDNQPQHF; CDR3 DNA: TGTGCCAGCAGACTTGGGTCCCAGGGAGACAATCAGCCCCAGCATTTT
clone size: -; D gene: TRBD1; J gene: TRBJ2-7; V gene: TRBV5-6; CDR3 protein: CASSFYIGTGAYEQYF; CDR3 DNA: TGTGCCAGCAGCTTCTATATCGGGACAGGAGCCTACGAGCAGTACTTC
clone size: -; D gene: -; J gene: TRBJ1-1; V gene: TRBV7-2; CDR3 protein: CASSPTGANTEAFF; CDR3 DNA: TGTGCCAGCAGCCCCACGGGGGCGAACACTGAAGCTTTCTTT
clone size: -; D gene: -; J gene: TRBJ1-5; V gene: TRBV27; CDR3 protein: CASSSRPGGNQPQHF; CDR3 DNA: TGTGCCAGCAGTTCGCGGCCAGGAGGCAATCAGCCCCAGCATTTT